The 2 T cell receptor beta chains below were found in one sample sequenced in a study of patients and donors after allogeneic stem cell transplantation. One entry per CDR3 protein results from TCRdb running MiXCR on the RT-PCR reads. The sample holds roughly 230,000 distinct CDR3 sequences, about 14% seen once. Material: blood, either unsorted or a sorted T cell fraction (not recorded which). The receptors shown here come from a human donor who was either an allogeneic HSCT recipient or a stem cell or donor lymphocyte infusion donor (not recorded which). It is not recorded whose cells these are; they may come from a transplant donor.

In its sample, this clonotype was seen many times. CDR3 bases: TGTGCCAGCTCCCAGAAGGACCGCACTGAAGCTTTCTTT. Translating it yields CASSQKDRTEAFF. The chain carries TRBV18 and TRBJ1-1; D remains unclear. V gave up 6 bases and J gave up 4 bases, with 12 bases separating them. The V gene's germline CDR1 is KGHSH and CDR2 LQKENI. The CDR3 covers 13 residues.

V and J are TRBV29-1 and TRBJ1-3, with D unclear. From germline, CDR1 is SQVTM and CDR2 ANQGSEA. The CDR3 length is 14 residues. V lost 6 bases to trimming and J lost 1 base, with 13 bases between them. The CDR3 loop is CSVTTGLSGNTIYF. The DNA for the CDR3 is TGCAGCGTGACTACTGGACTATCTGGAAACACCATATATTTT. Drawing the rest from reference TRBV29-1 and TRBJ1-3, the complete variable domain is SAVISQKPSRDICQRGTSLTIQCQVDSQVTMMFWYRQQPGQSLTLIATANQGSEATYESGFVIDKFPISRPNLTFSTLTVSNMSPEDSSIYLCSVTTGLSGNTIYFGEGSWLTVV.